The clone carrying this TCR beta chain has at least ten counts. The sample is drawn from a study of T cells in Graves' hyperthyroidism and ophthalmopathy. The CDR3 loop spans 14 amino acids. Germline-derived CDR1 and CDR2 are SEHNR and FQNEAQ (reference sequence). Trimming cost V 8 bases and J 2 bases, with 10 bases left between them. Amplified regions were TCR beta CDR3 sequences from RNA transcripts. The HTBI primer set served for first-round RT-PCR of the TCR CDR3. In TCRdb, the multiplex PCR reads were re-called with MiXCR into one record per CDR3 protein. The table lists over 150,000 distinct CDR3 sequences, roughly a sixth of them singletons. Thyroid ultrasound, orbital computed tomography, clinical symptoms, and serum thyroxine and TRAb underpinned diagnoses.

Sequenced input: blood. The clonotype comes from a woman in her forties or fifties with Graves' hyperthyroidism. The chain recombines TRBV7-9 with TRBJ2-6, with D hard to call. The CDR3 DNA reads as TGTGCCAGCCAGCCTAGGGCTGGGGCCAACGTCCTGACTTTC. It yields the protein CASQPRAGANVLTF.